This TCR beta chain was recorded in a study of human versus mouse CDR3 diversity and MHC coevolution. Study conclusions and caveats: Human CDR3s averaged more deletions and insertions than mouse CDR3s. iCHAO1 estimated the human TCR beta repertoire at 1.5 million to 2 million clonotypes.

The method was immunoSEQ multiplex PCR; TCRdb's version includes in-frame clones alone and lacks a portion of them. This sample carries 86,000 or so clones, 93% of them seen once, and the ten largest clones take more than 1.1%. Comments on this clone: The antigen remains undetermined.

Naive CD4 T cells, CD45RO-negative and CD62L-positive, were flow-sorted from PBMCs. The CDR3 totals 14 residues. Trimming cost V 10 bases and J 0 bases, with 13 bases left between them. Germline CDR1 reads SNHLY; CDR2 reads FYNNEI. This rearrangement joins TRBV2 to TRBJ2-1; D is perhaps TRBD1 (6 bases). The TCR comes from a person aged 30-69 years in good health. The material sequenced was naive CD4+ T cells from blood. As to subset: CD45RO-negative CD62L-positive naive CD4 T cells. The CDR3 nucleotides are TGTGCCACCAGACAGGAGAGCTCCTACAATGAGCAGTTCTTC. Translating gives CATRQESSYNEQFF.